This T cell receptor (beta chain) was recorded in a study of cytomegalovirus exposure and HLA in healthy donors. Whole-study results and caveats: Versus the roughly 670-donor mean, an Asian-associated ancestry cluster reportedly showed fewer N-insertions in a later analysis.

This clone was picked up a small number of times. Its antigen is currently unknown. The study ran its PCR with 60 Vbeta and 13 Jbeta primers. Measured with immunoSEQ multiplex PCR; TCRdb has only the in-frame clones, and not every one. Here the sample spans about 140,000 clones, just under 85% being singletons. Germline V lookup: CDR1 MDHEN, CDR2 SYDVKM. There are 13 residues in the CDR3. With 6 bases removed from V and 1 base from J, the gap between germline ends came to 9 bases. The chain combines TRBV28 with TRBJ1-1; no clear D. Specimen: PBMCs. The origin of this receptor is a woman in her forties in good health and CMV-seronegative. The CDR3 DNA follows: TGTGCCAGCAGCCCCCTAGGGAACACTGAAGCTTTCTTT. This translates into CASSPLGNTEAFF.